The sequence of this T cell receptor (beta chain) was determined in a study of blood T cell repertoires in COVID-19. At the level of the study: Nucleic acid was either cDNA or gDNA, and it came from T cells, B-cell-depleted T cells, or PBMCs.

Trimming at V came to 2 bases and at J to 4 bases, leaving 3 bases not matched to a gene. Germline-derived CDR1 and CDR2 are LGHDT and YNNKEL (reference sequence). This CDR3 is built from 15 residues. Authors' data handling: Estimation of nucleated cell counts relied on the amplification of reference gene primers. The method was immunoSEQ multiplex PCR; TCRdb's version includes in-frame clones alone and lacks a portion of them. That table gives V, J and clone size, and the DNA gave D and trimming. The sample includes 44,000 or so clones, roughly nine tenths seen only once; the top ten take 8.5% to 10%.

The rearrangement uses TRBV3-1 (or the pseudogene TRBV3-2) and TRBJ2-7, with TRBD2 identical over 12 bases. The sequence was collected from a human donor in a cohort sampled during active COVID-19. The sample consisted of peripheral blood. CDR3 in amino acids: CASSQLAGGPYEQYF. In DNA form, the CDR3 reads TGTGCCAGCAGCCAACTAGCGGGGGGGCCTTACGAGCAGTACTTC.